Below are 22 T cell receptor beta chains sequenced from a single sample in a study of OX40 agonist ivuxolimab in advanced cancers. This table comes from immunoSEQ multiplex PCR, and its TCRdb copy is limited to in-frame clones, with some not included. The table shows about 89,000 clones, with roughly 91% occurring only once. The sample was CD4+ or CD8+ T cells sorted from blood, taken in a trial of the OX40 agonist ivuxolimab. The receptors derive from an adult with an advanced solid tumor such as melanoma, head and neck, liver or kidney cancer.

The rearrangement uses TRBV7-8 and TRBJ2-5, with D unclear. Per the germline V gene, CDR1 is SGHVS and CDR2 is FQNEAQ. This CDR3 has 15 amino acids. Trimming removed 5 bases from V and 4 bases from J, with 17 bases in between. CDR3 DNA sequence: TGTGCCAGCAGCCCGTCCCGGGTGGATCTAGAGACCCAGTACTTC. It encodes CASSPSRVDLETQYF.

To note about this clone: This same CDR3 is encoded by further DNA sequences in the sample. The gene calls are TRBV5-1 and TRBJ2-2; a weak D match, TRBD1 (5 bases). Looked up from germline, CDR1 is SGHRS and CDR2 is YFSETQ. V was clipped by 0 bases and J by 1 base, with 10 bases between them. The CDR3 is 16 residues long. CDR3 sequence reads: CASSLAGQGNTGELFF. CDR3 bases: TGCGCCAGCAGCTTGGCCGGTCAGGGGAACACCGGGGAGCTGTTTTTT.

A few counts support this clone. The chain carries TRBV7-2 and TRBJ2-1; the D gene could be TRBD1 or TRBD2 (6 bases each). The germline V gene encodes CDR1 SGHTA and CDR2 FQGNSA. The length of the CDR3 is 15 residues. Trimming pared 4 bases from V and 8 bases from J, leaving 18 bases between. This CDR3 reads CASSSTRGRWDEQFF. Here the CDR3 DNA reads TGTGCCAGCAGCTCGACCCGGGGGCGTTGGGATGAGCAGTTCTTC.

The chain recombines TRBV7-7 with TRBJ2-1; 9 bases line up with TRBD2. V gave up 1 base and J gave up 4 bases; unmatched junction bases: 2. The V gene's germline CDR1 is SSHAT and CDR2 FNYEAQ (reference sequence). This CDR3 is built from 15 residues. The CDR3 here is CASSLVLAGYNEQFF. The CDR3 DNA is TGTGCCAGCAGCTTAGTGCTAGCGGGATACAATGAGCAGTTCTTC.

The chain combines TRBV5-1 with TRBJ1-1; D perhaps matches TRBD1 (6 bases). The ends were cut back, 3 bases at V and 1 base at J, with 13 bases in the middle. The CDR3 consists of 15 residues. Germline V gives CDR1 SGHRS, CDR2 YFSETQ. CDR3 residues: CASSSQGPSNTEAFF. In nucleotides, the CDR3 is TGCGCCAGCAGCTCCCAGGGGCCATCGAACACTGAAGCTTTCTTT. The variable domain in full, completed from reference TRBV5-1 and TRBJ1-1, reads KAGVTQTPRYLIKTRGQQVTLSCSPISGHRSVSWYQQTPGQGLQFLFEYFSETQRNKGNFPGRFSGRQFSNSRSEMNVSTLELGDSALYLCASSSQGPSNTEAFFGQGTRLTVV.

The CDR3 region is CASSPKISGSTDTQYF. The DNA of the CDR3 is TGTGCCAGCAGTCCAAAAATTAGCGGTAGCACAGATACGCAGTATTTT. The V and J genes are TRBV27 and TRBJ2-3; weak D call: TRBD2 (6 bases). The germline CDR1 and CDR2 sequences are MNHEY and SMNVEV (reference sequence). CDR3 length: 16 residues. V shed 5 bases and J shed 0 bases, with 15 bases lying between them.

The chain carries TRBV4-2 and TRBJ1-2, with TRBD1 identical over 8 bases. The CDR3 is made up of 16 amino acids. With 4 bases clipped from V and 4 bases from J, the junction kept 11 bases outside the gene matches. Germline CDR1 is LGHNA and CDR2 is YNFKEQ. The DNA of the CDR3 is TGTGCCAGCAGCCCCTCCCGTCGAGGACAGGGCTATGGCTACACCTTC. Protein sequence: CASSPSRRGQGYGYTF.

The chain carries TRBV5-1 and TRBJ1-1; TRBD1 agrees at 7 bases. This CDR3 region has 16 residues. Trimming took 4 bases from V and 2 from J; bases not matched to a gene: 11. In germline, CDR1 is SGHRS, CDR2 YFSETQ. DNA of the CDR3: TGCGCCAGCAGCCTAGCAGGGGGGATTGTCAACACTGAAGCTTTCTTT. Translating it yields CASSLAGGIVNTEAFF.

V is TRBV9 and J is TRBJ2-7; 9 bases agree with TRBD2. Germline V gene lookup returns CDR1 SGDLS and CDR2 YYNGEE. The CDR3 is 16 amino acids. After removal of 0 bases from V and 3 bases from J, the junction contained 7 bases not matched to a gene. The CDR3 spells CASSVDPTSGGYEQYF. The DNA for the CDR3 is TGTGCCAGCAGCGTAGACCCGACTAGCGGCGGCTACGAGCAGTACTTC.

The chain is built from TRBV27 and TRBJ2-6, with D hard to call. The CDR3 runs to 14 residues. The germline gives CDR1 MNHEY, CDR2 SMNVEV (reference sequence). Trimming took off 5 bases at V and 0 bases at J, with 5 bases between the two ends. CDR3 sequence (DNA): TGTGCCAGCAGTCCGAGCTCTGGGGCCAACGTCCTGACTTTC. This sequence encodes CASSPSSGANVLTF.

V usage is TRBV4-3 and J usage is TRBJ2-2, with D maybe TRBD2 (6 bases). The CDR3 is made up of 15 amino acids. With 4 bases removed from V and 0 bases from J, the gap between germline ends came to 9 bases. CDR1 is LGHNA, CDR2 YSLEER, per germline. CDR3: CASSRGDSNTGELFF. For the CDR3, the DNA is TGCGCCAGCAGCCGCGGGGACTCGAACACCGGGGAGCTGTTTTTT.

V is TRBV5-1 and J is TRBJ2-5; D might be TRBD2 (6 bases). This CDR3 region has 16 residues. Trimming cost V 1 base and J 3 bases, with 16 bases left between them. Germline CDR1 and CDR2: SGHRS and YFSETQ. The CDR3 coding sequence is TGCGCCAGCAGCTTGAACCCAGGAGGGGTGGAAGAGACCCAGTACTTC. This gives the protein CASSLNPGGVEETQYF. Complete variable domain (other parts from reference TRBV5-1 and TRBJ2-5): KAGVTQTPRYLIKTRGQQVTLSCSPISGHRSVSWYQQTPGQGLQFLFEYFSETQRNKGNFPGRFSGRQFSNSRSEMNVSTLELGDSALYLCASSLNPGGVEETQYFGPGTRLLVL.

V and J are TRBV27 and TRBJ1-2, with TRBD1 matching over 7 bases. The CDR3 is 14 amino acids. The ends lost 4 bases at V and 2 bases at J; junction bases unmatched: 4. CDR1 MNHEY and CDR2 SMNVEV come from the germline V gene (reference sequence). CDR3 sequence reads: CASSSGGFNYGYTF. The CDR3 DNA follows: TGTGCCAGCAGTTCAGGGGGGTTCAACTATGGCTACACCTTC.

The chain is built from TRBV12-5 and TRBJ1-2; D possibly corresponds to TRBD1 (5 bases). V was pared by 6 bases and J by 1 base, with 12 bases between. CDR3 size: 14 residues. The germline gives CDR1 LGHNT, CDR2 FRNRAP. DNA for the CDR3: TGTGCTAGTGGAGTCACCGGGGGTAACTATGGCTACACCTTC. Encoded protein: CASGVTGGNYGYTF. The full variable domain, rest sourced from reference TRBV12-5 and TRBJ1-2, is DARVTQTPRHKVTEMGQEVTMRCQPILGHNTVFWYRQTMMQGLELLAYFRNRAPLDDSGMPKDRFSAEMPDATLATLKIQPSEPRDSAVYFCASGVTGGNYGYTFGSGTRLTVV.

The rearrangement links TRBV11-2 to TRBJ2-7; tentative D call: TRBD2 (6 bases). Germline CDR1 is SGHAT and CDR2 is FQNNGV. This CDR3 region has 13 residues. The V gene lost 1 base and the J gene lost 4 bases, with 8 bases spanning the gap. CDR3 in amino acids: CASSLGRDYEQYF. In DNA, the CDR3 is TGTGCCAGCAGCTTAGGGCGGGATTACGAGCAGTACTTC.

V and J are TRBV7-8 and TRBJ1-2; 7 bases are shared with TRBD1. Germline values: CDR1 SGHVS, CDR2 FQNEAQ. The CDR3 covers 14 residues. V shed 3 bases, J shed 4 bases, and the junction held 5 bases outside the gene matches. In nucleotides, the CDR3 is TGTGCCAGCAGCTTGGAAACAGGGGCCTATGGCTACACCTTC. It translates to CASSLETGAYGYTF.

V and J are TRBV11-2 and TRBJ2-7, with D tentatively TRBD1 (6 bases). CDR1 and CDR2 from the germline V gene are SGHAT and FQNNGV. CDR3 length: 16 amino acids. Trimming pared 4 bases from V and 0 bases from J, leaving 16 bases between. The CDR3, as DNA: TGTGCCAGCAGCTCCCCCTTCGACAGGAACTCCTACGAGCAGTACTTC. It specifies CASSSPFDRNSYEQYF.

This chain uses TRBV20-1 with TRBJ2-7, with TRBD2 matching 8 bases. Per the germline V gene, CDR1 is DFQATT and CDR2 is SNEGSKA (reference sequence). V was clipped by 3 bases and J by 9 bases; unmatched bases: 4. This CDR3 comprises 11 residues. CDR3 nucleotide sequence: TGCAGTGCTAGTGCGAGCGGGAGGCAGTACTTC. This sequence encodes CSASASGRQYF.

The sample holds one count of this clone. The V call is TRBV7-2, the J call TRBJ2-5, with D perhaps matching TRBD2 (7 bases). With 5 bases removed from V and 4 bases from J, the gap between germline ends came to 8 bases. The germline CDR1 and CDR2 sequences are SGHTA and FQGNSA. The CDR3 is 12 residues long. The CDR3 DNA is TGTGCCAGCAGCGGGGGGGCAGAGACCCAGTACTTC. Translated, it gives CASSGGAETQYF.

The chain has TRBV10-1 and TRBJ2-7; a possible D gene is TRBD1 (6 bases). The CDR3 is made up of 14 amino acids. V was cut by 3 bases and J by 3 bases, with 12 bases left in between. Germline values: CDR1 WNHNN, CDR2 SYGVQD (reference sequence). The CDR3 coding sequence is TGCGCCAGCAGTGAAGGCAGGGGTAGCTACGAGCAGTACTTC. Its protein product is CASSEGRGSYEQYF.

This chain connects TRBV9 to TRBJ2-5; 15 bases agree with TRBD2. V lost 3 bases to trimming and J lost 7 bases; unmatched junction nucleotides: 10. The length of the CDR3 is 17 residues. Germline-derived CDR1 and CDR2 are SGDLS and YYNGEE. CDR3 nucleotides: TGTGCCAGCAGCGCCTGGGTCCCGGGACTAGCGGGAGGGACCCAGTACTTC. It specifies CASSAWVPGLAGGTQYF.

This chain joins TRBV30 and TRBJ1-1, with 7 bases lining up with TRBD1. There are 16 residues in the CDR3. Per germline, CDR1 GTSNPN and CDR2 SVGIG (reference sequence). Losses at the gene ends were 5 bases for V and 4 bases for J; bases not matched to a gene: 16. The chain's CDR3 is CAWEFTGTEASTEAFF. CDR3 in DNA: TGTGCCTGGGAATTTACCGGGACAGAGGCTTCCACTGAAGCTTTCTTT.